The next 9 T cell receptor beta chains were all read from a single sample in a study of graft-versus-host responses after intestinal transplantation. Generated by immunoSEQ multiplex PCR, the TCRdb table keeps only in-frame clones and is missing some. The repertoire holds 30,000 to 40,000 clones, with more than 85% as singletons. The antigens these receptors bind are not known. The sequencing used unstimulated CD8+ T cells sorted from spleen or lymph node cells, collected before transplant. The source is a human donor who was the organ donor for an intestinal transplant.

This chain joins TRBV5-8 and TRBJ2-1; D uncertain. Deletions cut 4 bases from V and 6 bases from J, with 8 bases between. Germline assignment: CDR1 SGHTS and CDR2 YDEGEE. CDR3 size: 12 residues. CDR3 residues: CASSARTNEQFF. Written as DNA, the CDR3 is TGTGCCAGCAGCGCTCGAACCAATGAGCAGTTCTTC.

The chain is built from TRBV7-8 and TRBJ2-7, with D possibly TRBD2 on 7 matching bases. V lost 7 bases and J lost 2, with 21 bases in between. Germline CDR1 reads SGHVS; CDR2 reads FQNEAQ. This CDR3 has 16 residues. The CDR3 protein is CASTARAGRGAYEQYF. CDR3 in DNA: TGTGCCAGCACCGCTAGGGCGGGGAGGGGGGCCTACGAGCAGTACTTC.

This sequence joins TRBV25-1 and TRBJ1-4; no firm D call. This CDR3 is built from 14 residues. Trimming stripped 4 bases from V and 3 bases from J, with 9 bases between. Germline CDR1 reads MGHDK; CDR2 reads SYGVNS. CDR3 in amino acids: CASSGDGSNEKLFF. The DNA for the CDR3 is TGTGCCAGCAGTGGAGACGGATCTAATGAAAAACTGTTTTTT.

The CDR3 is CASRTTVGYTF. CDR3 nucleotide sequence: TGTGCCAGCAGAACGACAGTAGGCTACACCTTC. The rearrangement uses TRBV6-5 and TRBJ1-2; weak D call: TRBD1 (5 bases). The CDR3 sequence is 11 residues long. Trimming took off 6 bases at V and 8 bases at J, with 10 bases between the two ends. CDR1 and CDR2 (germline): MNHEY, SVGAGI.

This chain links TRBV9 with TRBJ1-2; D gene uncertain. Germline loops: CDR1 SGDLS, CDR2 YYNGEE. This CDR3 comprises 12 residues. Trimming took off 4 bases at V and 8 bases at J, with 12 bases between the two ends. CDR3 coding DNA: TGTGCCAGCAGCAACCTCCTAGGCGGCTACACCTTC. This encodes CASSNLLGGYTF.

This rearrangement joins TRBV23-1 to TRBJ1-4; no firm D call. TRBV23-1 counts as an open reading frame of uncertain function. Deletions cut 4 bases from V and 4 bases from J, with 13 bases between. This CDR3 is built from 15 residues. The CDR3 bases are TGCGCCAGCAGTCTTCGGACCGATCTTAATGAAAAACTGTTTTTT. It translates to CASSLRTDLNEKLFF.

The rearrangement links TRBV7-9 to TRBJ2-5, with 8 bases aligning to TRBD1. J lost 3 bases, V lost 6 bases, and 9 bases had no gene match. The germline CDR1 and CDR2 sequences are SEHNR and FQNEAQ (reference sequence). This CDR3 has 15 residues. The CDR3 sequence: CASSTGTGPEETQYF. The CDR3 DNA reads as TGTGCCAGCAGTACAGGGACAGGTCCTGAAGAGACCCAGTACTTC.

The chain couples TRBV28 to TRBJ2-7; D gene uncertain. V lost 6 bases to trimming and J lost 1 base, with 16 bases between them. There are 15 residues in the CDR3. Germline V gene lookup returns CDR1 MDHEN and CDR2 SYDVKM. In nucleotides, the CDR3 is TGTGCCAGCAGACCCCACCGTCCCATTTCCTACGAGCAGTACTTC. This codes for CASRPHRPISYEQYF.

The chain employs TRBV6-5 and TRBJ1-5; D is uncertain. Looked up from germline, CDR1 is MNHEY and CDR2 is SVGAGI. The V end lost 0 bases, the J end lost 3 bases, and 6 bases lay between the germline ends. CDR3 size: 14 residues. The CDR3 loop is CASSYSGPNQPQHF. Written as DNA, the CDR3 is TGTGCCAGCAGTTACTCGGGTCCCAATCAGCCCCAGCATTTT.